This T cell receptor (beta chain) was retrieved from a study of breast tumors, draining lymph nodes, adjacent tissues. Overall study results and limits: Luminal-like breast cancer showed significantly higher tumor–nontumor repertoire similarity than basal-like. Compared with lymph nodes, tumors were less diverse; compared with nontumor tissue, more.

TCRdb fed the multiplex PCR reads into MiXCR, producing one record per CDR3 protein. The sample comprises about 140,000 distinct CDR3 sequences, 30% to 35% of which are singletons, and about 2.5% rests with the top ten. This CDR3 contains 17 residues. Germline V gene sequence: CDR1 SGHVS, CDR2 FQNEAQ. Remarks on this clonotype: Antigen specificity is unknown. This may arise from a read error, as a much more abundant clone is one base away.

Axillary draining lymph nodes of breast cancer patients supplied the node samples. V is TRBV7-8 and J is TRBJ2-3; 11 bases are shared with TRBD2. Sample: axillary lymph node tissue. The TCR originated in a female donor with breast cancer. Some clones in this sample may be carry-over from other donors' samples. CDR3 nucleotide sequence: TGTGCCAGCAGCCCGACCCGTGCTAGCGGGGGGACAGATCCGCAGTATTTT. This translates into CASSPTRASGGTDPQYF.